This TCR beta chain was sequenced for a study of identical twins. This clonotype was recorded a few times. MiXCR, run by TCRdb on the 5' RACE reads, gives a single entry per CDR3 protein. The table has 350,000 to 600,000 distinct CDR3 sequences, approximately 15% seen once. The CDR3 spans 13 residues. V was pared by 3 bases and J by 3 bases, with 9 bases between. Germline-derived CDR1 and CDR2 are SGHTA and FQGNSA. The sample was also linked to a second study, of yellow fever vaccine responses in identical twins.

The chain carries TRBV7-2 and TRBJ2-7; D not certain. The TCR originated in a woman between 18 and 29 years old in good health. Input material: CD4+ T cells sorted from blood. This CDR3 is CASSLAHNYEQYF. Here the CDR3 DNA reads TGTGCCAGCAGCTTGGCACACAACTACGAGCAGTACTTC. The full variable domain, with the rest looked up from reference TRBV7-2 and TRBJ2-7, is GAGVSQSPSNKVTEKGKDVELRCDPISGHTALYWYRQSLGQGLEFLIYFQGNSAPDKSGLPSDRFSAERTGGSVSTLTIQRTQQEDSAVYLCASSLAHNYEQYFGPGTRLTVT.